This T cell receptor (beta chain) derives from a study of T cell responses to AZD1222 COVID-19 vaccine. Overall study findings and caveats: Among vaccine-associated CD4 TCRs, coverage spanned spike, with dominance at 160-218 and 743-854. No day 14 peak samples; only post-peak repertoires were characterized. Breadth and depth of Spike-specific TCRs rose after two AZD1222 doses.

As concerns this clone: No antigen is known for it.

Pooling was applied to second doses at about 4 or about 12 weeks. The repertoire was sequenced with immunoSEQ multiplex PCR; TCRdb's copy has only in-frame clones and lacks some. The sample has more than 90,000 clones, around 84% seen once; the top ten hold 17%. V was clipped by 3 bases and J by 6 bases; unmatched bases: 16. Germline V gives CDR1 SGHNT, CDR2 YYREEE (reference sequence). CDR3 length: 18 residues. The sequencing here drew on peripheral blood, taken 28 days after the second AZD1222 dose. The rearrangement links TRBV5-4 to TRBJ2-1; 9 bases are a match to TRBD2. The clonotype comes from an adult who received the AZD1222 COVID-19 vaccine. This CDR3 reads CASSSGGVAGVGFNEQFF. CDR3 sequence (DNA): TGTGCCAGCAGCTCCGGAGGTGTAGCGGGGGTTGGTTTCAATGAGCAGTTCTTC.